The sequence of this T cell receptor beta chain was determined in a study of regulatory T cells in long-lasting Graves disease. In its sample, this clonotype was seen many times. Investigators prepared the TCR beta libraries by applying iRepertoire HTBI primers and Arm-PCR of CDR3 regions. MiXCR, applied by TCRdb to the multiplex PCR reads, yields one record per CDR3 protein. The profile shows about 400,000 distinct CDR3 sequences, approximately 15% of them singletons. Regarding time point: newly diagnosed GD, antithyroid drugs for less than 3 months. PBMC RNA was the source of the TCR library. An endocrinology department located in Xi'an, China, was where the patients came from. Between the trimmed V and J ends, which lost 5 bases and 2 bases, there was a span of 7 bases. The CDR3 has 13 residues. These same data were also listed under a study on T cells in Graves' hyperthyroidism and ophthalmopathy.

The rearrangement links TRBV12-3 or TRBV12-4 to TRBJ1-5; D possibly corresponds to TRBD1 (5 bases). The sequencing here drew on peripheral blood mononuclear cells (PBMCs), taken at new diagnosis, from a patient treated with antithyroid drugs. The receptor comes from a woman between 40 and 50 years old with Graves disease. DNA of the CDR3: TGTGCCAGCAGTGGGGACGGCAATCAGCCCCAGCATTTT. Protein: CASSGDGNQPQHF.